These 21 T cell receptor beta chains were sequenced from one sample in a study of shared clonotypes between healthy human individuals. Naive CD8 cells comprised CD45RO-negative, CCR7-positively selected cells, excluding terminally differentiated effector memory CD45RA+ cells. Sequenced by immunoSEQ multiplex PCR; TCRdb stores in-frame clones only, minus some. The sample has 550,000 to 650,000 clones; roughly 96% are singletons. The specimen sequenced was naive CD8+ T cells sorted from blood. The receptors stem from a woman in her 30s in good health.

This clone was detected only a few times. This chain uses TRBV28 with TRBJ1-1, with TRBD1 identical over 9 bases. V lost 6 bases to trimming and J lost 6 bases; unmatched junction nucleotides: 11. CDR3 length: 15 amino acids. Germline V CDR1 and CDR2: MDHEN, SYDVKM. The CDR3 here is CASRKTGGVWAEAFF. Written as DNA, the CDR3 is TGTGCCAGCAGGAAAACAGGGGGCGTTTGGGCTGAAGCTTTCTTT.

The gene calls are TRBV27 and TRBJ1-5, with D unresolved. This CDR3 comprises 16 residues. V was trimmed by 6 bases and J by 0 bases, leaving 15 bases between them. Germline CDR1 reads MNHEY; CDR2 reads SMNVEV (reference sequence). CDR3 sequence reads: CASSHHRRNSNQPQHF. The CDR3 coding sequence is TGTGCCAGCAGCCACCATCGGAGGAATAGCAATCAGCCCCAGCATTTT.

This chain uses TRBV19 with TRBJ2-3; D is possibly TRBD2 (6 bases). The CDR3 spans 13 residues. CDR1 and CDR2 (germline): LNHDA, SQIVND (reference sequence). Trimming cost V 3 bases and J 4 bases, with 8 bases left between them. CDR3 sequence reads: CASSMGGPDTQYF. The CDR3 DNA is TGTGCCAGTAGTATGGGGGGTCCAGATACGCAGTATTTT.

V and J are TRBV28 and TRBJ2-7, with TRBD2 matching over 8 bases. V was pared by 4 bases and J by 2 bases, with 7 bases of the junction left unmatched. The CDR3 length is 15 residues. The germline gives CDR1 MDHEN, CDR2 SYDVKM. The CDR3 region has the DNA TGTGCCAGCAGTTCGACTAGCGCAAGACCCTACGAGCAGTACTTC. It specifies CASSSTSARPYEQYF.

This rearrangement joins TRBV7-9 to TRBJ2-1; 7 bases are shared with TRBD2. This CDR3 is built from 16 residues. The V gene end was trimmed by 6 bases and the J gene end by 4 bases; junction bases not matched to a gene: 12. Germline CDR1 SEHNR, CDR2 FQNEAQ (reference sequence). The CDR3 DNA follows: TGTGCCAGCAGGGGCGGATTAGCGGGTATTTACAATGAGCAGTTCTTC. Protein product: CASRGGLAGIYNEQFF.

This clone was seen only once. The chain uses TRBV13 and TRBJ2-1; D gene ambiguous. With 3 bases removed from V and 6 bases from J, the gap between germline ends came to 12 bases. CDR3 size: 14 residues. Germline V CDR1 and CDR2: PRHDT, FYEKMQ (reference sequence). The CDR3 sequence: CASSFSRSGNEQFF. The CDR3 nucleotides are TGTGCCAGCAGCTTTTCCAGGTCGGGCAATGAGCAGTTCTTC. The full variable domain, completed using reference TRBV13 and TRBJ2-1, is AAGVIQSPRHLIKEKRETATLKCYPIPRHDTVYWYQQGPGQDPQFLISFYEKMQSDKGSIPDRFSAQQFSDYHSELNMSSLELGDSALYFCASSFSRSGNEQFFGPGTRLTVL.

CDR3 loop: CASSVEAAVYNEQFF. Written as DNA, the CDR3 is TGTGCCAGCAGCGTAGAAGCGGCCGTATACAATGAGCAGTTCTTC. The chain couples TRBV9 to TRBJ2-1; tentative D call: TRBD2 (5 bases). The CDR3 sequence is 15 residues long. CDR1 is SGDLS, CDR2 YYNGEE, per germline. Trimming pared 0 bases from V and 4 bases from J, leaving 11 bases between.

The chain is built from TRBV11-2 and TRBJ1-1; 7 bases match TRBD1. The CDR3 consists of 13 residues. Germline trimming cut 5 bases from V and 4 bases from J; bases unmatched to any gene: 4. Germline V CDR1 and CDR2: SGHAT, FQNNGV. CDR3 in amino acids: CASSPRTGTEAFF. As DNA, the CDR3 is TGTGCCAGCAGCCCTAGGACAGGCACTGAAGCTTTCTTT.

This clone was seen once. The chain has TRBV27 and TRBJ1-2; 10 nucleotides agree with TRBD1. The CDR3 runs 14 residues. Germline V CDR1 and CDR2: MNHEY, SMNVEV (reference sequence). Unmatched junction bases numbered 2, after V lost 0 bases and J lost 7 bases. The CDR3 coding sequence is TGTGCCAGCAGTTTATCGGGGACAGGGGCTGGCTACACCTTC. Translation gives CASSLSGTGAGYTF.

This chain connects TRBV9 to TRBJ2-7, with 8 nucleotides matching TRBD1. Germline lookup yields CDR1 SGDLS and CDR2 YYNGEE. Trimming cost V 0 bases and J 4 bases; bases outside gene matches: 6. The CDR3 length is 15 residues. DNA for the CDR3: TGTGCCAGCAGCGTAGCCCCAGGGGGCGGGTACGAGCAGTACTTC. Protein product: CASSVAPGGGYEQYF.

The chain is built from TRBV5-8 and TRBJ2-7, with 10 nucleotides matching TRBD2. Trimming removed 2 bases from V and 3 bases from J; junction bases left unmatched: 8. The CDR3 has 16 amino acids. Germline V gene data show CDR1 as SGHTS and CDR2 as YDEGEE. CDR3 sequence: CASSFPGAGGNYEQYF. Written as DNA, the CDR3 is TGTGCCAGCAGCTTCCCTGGAGCGGGAGGGAACTACGAGCAGTACTTC.

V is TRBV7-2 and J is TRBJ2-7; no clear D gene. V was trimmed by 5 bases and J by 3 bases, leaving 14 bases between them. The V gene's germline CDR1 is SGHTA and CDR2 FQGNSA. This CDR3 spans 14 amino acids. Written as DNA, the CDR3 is TGTGCCAGCAGCCCGACGGGCGCGAACTACGAGCAGTACTTC. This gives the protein CASSPTGANYEQYF.

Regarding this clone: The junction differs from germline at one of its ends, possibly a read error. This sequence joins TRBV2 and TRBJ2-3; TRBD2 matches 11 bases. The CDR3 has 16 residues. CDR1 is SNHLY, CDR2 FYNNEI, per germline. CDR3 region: CASSEVAGGPADTQYF. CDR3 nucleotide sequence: TGTGCCAGCAGCGAAGTAGCGGGAGGGCCGGCAGATACGCAGTATTTT.

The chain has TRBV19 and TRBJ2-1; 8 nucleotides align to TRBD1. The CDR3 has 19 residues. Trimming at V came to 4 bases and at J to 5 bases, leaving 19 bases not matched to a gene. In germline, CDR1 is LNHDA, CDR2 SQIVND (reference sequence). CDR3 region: CASSTRPGQVTLTHNEQFF. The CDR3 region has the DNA TGTGCCAGTAGTACACGACCGGGACAGGTTACTTTGACCCACAATGAGCAGTTCTTC. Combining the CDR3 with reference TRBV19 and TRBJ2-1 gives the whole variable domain DGGITQSPKYLFRKEGQNVTLSCEQNLNHDAMYWYRQDPGQGLRLIYYSQIVNDFQKGDIAEGYSVSREKKESFPLTVTSAQKNPTAFYLCASSTRPGQVTLTHNEQFFGPGTRLTVL.

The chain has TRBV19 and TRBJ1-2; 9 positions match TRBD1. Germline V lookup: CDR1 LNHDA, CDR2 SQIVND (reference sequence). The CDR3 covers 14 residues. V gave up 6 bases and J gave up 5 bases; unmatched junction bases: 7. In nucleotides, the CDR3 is TGTGCCAGTAGCCCCACAGGGGGCGATTATGGCTACACCTTC. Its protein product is CASSPTGGDYGYTF.

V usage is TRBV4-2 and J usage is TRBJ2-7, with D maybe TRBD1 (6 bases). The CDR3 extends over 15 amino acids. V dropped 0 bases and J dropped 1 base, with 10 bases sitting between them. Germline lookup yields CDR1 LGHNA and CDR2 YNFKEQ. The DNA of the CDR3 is TGTGCCAGCAGCCAAGAACATCAGGGGTCCTACGAGCAGTACTTC. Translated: CASSQEHQGSYEQYF.

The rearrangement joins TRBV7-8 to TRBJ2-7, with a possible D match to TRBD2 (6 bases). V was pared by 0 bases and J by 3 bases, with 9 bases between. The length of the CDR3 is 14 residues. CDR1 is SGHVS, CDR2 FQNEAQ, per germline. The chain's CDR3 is CASSLAGRGYEQYF. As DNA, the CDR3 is TGTGCCAGCAGCTTAGCGGGGCGGGGCTACGAGCAGTACTTC.

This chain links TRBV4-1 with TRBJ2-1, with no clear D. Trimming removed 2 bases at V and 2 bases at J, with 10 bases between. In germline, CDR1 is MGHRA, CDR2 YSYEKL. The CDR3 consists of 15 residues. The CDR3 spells CASSQLQATYNEQFF. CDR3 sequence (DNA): TGCGCCAGCAGCCAATTGCAGGCTACCTACAATGAGCAGTTCTTC.

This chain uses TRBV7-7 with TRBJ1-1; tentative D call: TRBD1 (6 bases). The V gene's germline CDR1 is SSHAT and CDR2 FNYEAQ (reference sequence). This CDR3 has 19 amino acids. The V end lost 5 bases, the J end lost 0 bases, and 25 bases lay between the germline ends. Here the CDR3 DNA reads TGTGCCAGCAGCCCCGGGGGGCCCCCGACAGCCATCATGAACACTGAAGCTTTCTTT. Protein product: CASSPGGPPTAIMNTEAFF. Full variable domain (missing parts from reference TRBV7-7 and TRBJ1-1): GAGVSQSPRYKVTKRGQDVTLRCDPISSHATLYWYQQALGQGPEFLTYFNYEAQPDKSGLPSDRFSAERPEGSISTLTIQRTEQRDSAMYRCASSPGGPPTAIMNTEAFFGQGTRLTVV.

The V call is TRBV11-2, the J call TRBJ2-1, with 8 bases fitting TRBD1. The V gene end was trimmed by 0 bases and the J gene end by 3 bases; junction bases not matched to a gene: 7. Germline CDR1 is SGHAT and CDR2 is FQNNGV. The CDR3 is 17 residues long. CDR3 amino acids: CASSLEGRGQVYNEQFF. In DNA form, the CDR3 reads TGTGCCAGCAGCTTAGAGGGCCGGGGACAGGTCTACAATGAGCAGTTCTTC.

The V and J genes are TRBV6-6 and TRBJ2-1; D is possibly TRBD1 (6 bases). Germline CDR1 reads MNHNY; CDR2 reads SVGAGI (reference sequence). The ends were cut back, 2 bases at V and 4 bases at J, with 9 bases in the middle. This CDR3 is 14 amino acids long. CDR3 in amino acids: CASSYRDTYNEQFF. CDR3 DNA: TGTGCCAGCAGTTACCGGGACACGTACAATGAGCAGTTCTTC.